The 12 T cell receptor beta chains presented below share a single source sample, sequenced in a study of regulatory T cells in long-lasting Graves disease. Library construction for TCR beta used iRepertoire HTBI primers and Arm-PCR of CDR3 regions. TCRdb reanalysed the multiplex PCR reads using MiXCR and keeps one entry per CDR3 protein. The repertoire includes hundreds of thousands of distinct CDR3 sequences, about 16% of them detected once, and 15% to 20% sits in the top ten. Time point of the sample: newly diagnosed GD, antithyroid drugs for less than 3 months. From PBMCs, RNA was extracted and then used to make the TCR library. This sample was also put to use in a study of T cells in Graves' hyperthyroidism and ophthalmopathy.

The sample was peripheral blood mononuclear cells (PBMCs), taken at new diagnosis, from a patient treated with antithyroid drugs. Receptor source: a woman aged 25 to 45 with Graves disease.

This chain links TRBV10-3 with TRBJ1-2; a possible D gene is TRBD1 (5 bases). The V end lost 5 bases, the J end lost 2 bases, and 12 bases lay between the germline ends. The CDR3 spans 14 residues. Looked up from germline, CDR1 is ENHRY and CDR2 is SYGVKD. CDR3 DNA sequence: TGTGCCATCAGTCCGTCAGGGATAAACTATGGCTACACCTTC. Translated: CAISPSGINYGYTF.

Only a few counts were recorded for this clonotype. The chain uses TRBV19 and TRBJ2-3; TRBD1 matches at 7 bases. This CDR3 has 14 amino acids. The junction had 8 bases not matched to a gene; V was cut back by 8 bases and J by 3 bases. Germline assignment: CDR1 LNHDA and CDR2 SQIVND (reference sequence). CDR3 coding DNA: TGTGCCAGTGCAAACAGGGGAAGAACAGATACGCAGTATTTT. As protein: CASANRGRTDTQYF.

This clonotype was observed at least ten times. The rearrangement links TRBV5-1 to TRBJ1-6; possible D gene TRBD1, 6 bases. The germline V gene encodes CDR1 SGHRS and CDR2 YFSETQ. Trimming removed 0 bases at V and 7 bases at J, with 8 bases between. CDR3 length: 14 residues. The CDR3: CASSLAGVNSPLHF. Here the CDR3 DNA reads TGCGCCAGCAGCTTGGCAGGGGTGAATTCACCCCTCCACTTT.

Remarks on this clonotype: One base away lies a much larger clone, so this may be a sequencing read error. The chain uses TRBV29-1 and TRBJ2-1; D possibly uses TRBD1 or TRBD2 (7 bases each). Per germline, CDR1 SQVTM and CDR2 ANQGSEA. The length of the CDR3 is 16 residues. The DNA for the CDR3 is TGCAGCGTTCTTCGACAGGGCGGGAGTTTTGGCAATGAGCAGTCCTTC. It specifies CSVLRQGGSFGNEQSF.

This clonotype showed up many times. V is TRBV20-1 and J is TRBJ1-2; 8 bases match TRBD1. The CDR3 spans 12 residues. After removal of 7 bases from V and 13 bases from J, the junction contained 14 bases not matched to a gene. Looked up from germline, CDR1 is DFQATT and CDR2 is SNEGSKA (reference sequence). Here the CDR3 reads CSVPFRTGTVTF. The CDR3 coding sequence is TGCAGTGTCCCTTTCAGGACAGGGACCGTCACCTTC.

In this sample, this clonotype turned up a few times. The V and J genes are TRBV6-2 or TRBV6-3 and TRBJ2-5; 8 nucleotides line up with TRBD1. The CDR3 loop spans 18 amino acids. Germline loops: CDR1 MNHEY, CDR2 SVGEGT. V lost 5 bases, J lost 8 bases, and 22 bases stayed unmatched. The CDR3 bases are TGTGCCAGCAGTGGCGGACAGGGTCGGAATGCCCACAGGGATACCCAGTACTTC. It encodes CASSGGQGRNAHRDTQYF.

Many counts were recorded for this clonotype. V and J are TRBV6-2 or TRBV6-3 and TRBJ2-7; possibly TRBD1 for D (6 bases). This CDR3 contains 12 residues. The germline V gene has CDR1 MNHEY and CDR2 SVGEGT. Trimming took off 5 bases at V and 11 bases at J, with 16 bases between the two ends. This CDR3 reads CASSRSGTPEYF. The CDR3 nucleotides read TGTGCCAGCAGTCGATCCGGGACACCGGAGTACTTC.

On this clonotype itself: With a much larger clone just one base away, this may be a read error. The J gene is TRBJ1-2, the V gene TRBV2, with TRBD1 identical over 7 bases. This CDR3 has 11 amino acids. Germline V gene lookup returns CDR1 SNHLY and CDR2 FYNNEI. V shed 10 bases and J 14 bases; nucleotides not matched to a gene: 13. The CDR3 DNA reads TGTGCCAACACCCTCGCAGGGGGGAAGACCTTC. Translation: CANTLAGGKTF.

The chain combines TRBV6-5 with TRBJ2-2; D call uncertain. Germline V gene data show CDR1 as MNHEY and CDR2 as SVGAGI. The V end lost 0 bases, the J end lost 4 bases, and 6 bases lay between the germline ends. The CDR3 consists of 14 residues. CDR3 amino acids: CASSYSQVTGELFF. CDR3 in DNA: TGTGCCAGCAGTTACTCCCAAGTCACCGGGGAGCTGTTTTTT.

Comments on this clonotype: Being one base from a much bigger clone, this may be a read error. The rearrangement uses TRBV3-1 and TRBJ2-5; weak D call: TRBD2 (6 bases). Germline CDR1 reads LGHDT; CDR2 reads YNNKEL (reference sequence). The CDR3 sequence is 15 residues long. CDR3: CAGSQVHGSGETQYF. CDR3 DNA sequence: TGTGCCGGCAGCCAAGTTCACGGGAGCGGAGAGACCCAGTACTTC.

The table lists this clonotype with a few counts. J is TRBJ2-7 and V is TRBV5-1, with D perhaps TRBD1 (6 bases). CDR1 and CDR2 (germline): SGHRS, YFSETQ. There are 14 residues in the CDR3. V gave up 4 bases and J gave up 3 bases, with 14 bases separating them. CDR3: CASSPGQRNYEQYF. CDR3 DNA: TGCGCCAGCAGCCCCGGACAGCGAAACTACGAGCAGTACTTC.

This clonotype was seen a handful of times. J is TRBJ1-4 and V is TRBV6-2 or TRBV6-3; weak D call: TRBD1 (5 bases). Germline values: CDR1 MNHEY, CDR2 SVGEGT. V was shortened by 5 bases and J by 4 bases, with 20 bases between the two germline ends. The CDR3 sequence is 17 residues long. CDR3 nucleotides: TGTGCCAGCAGTAAGCGACCTTCAGGGTCCAATAATGAAAAACTGTTTTTT. Encoded protein: CASSKRPSGSNNEKLFF.